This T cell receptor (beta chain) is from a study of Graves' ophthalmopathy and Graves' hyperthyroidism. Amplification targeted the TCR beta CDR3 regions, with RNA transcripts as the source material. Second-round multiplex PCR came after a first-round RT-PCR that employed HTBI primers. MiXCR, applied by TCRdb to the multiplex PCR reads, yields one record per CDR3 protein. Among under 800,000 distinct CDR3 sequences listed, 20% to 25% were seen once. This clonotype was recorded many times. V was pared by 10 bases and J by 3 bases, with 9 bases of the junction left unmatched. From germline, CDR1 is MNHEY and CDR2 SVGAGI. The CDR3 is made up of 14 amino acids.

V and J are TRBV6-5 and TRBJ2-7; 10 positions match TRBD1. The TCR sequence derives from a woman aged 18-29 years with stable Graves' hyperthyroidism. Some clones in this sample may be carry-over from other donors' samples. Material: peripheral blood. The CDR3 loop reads CATRGDRGVYEQYF. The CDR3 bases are TGTGCCACCCGGGGGGACAGGGGTGTCTACGAGCAGTACTTC.